This T cell receptor beta chain derives from a study of shared clonotypes between healthy human individuals. Study-level information: Per donor, CD8 memory used one plate, CD8 naive used two, CD4 memory used three and CD4 naive used three. Study results and limitations: An expected dependence of interdonor clonotype sharing on sequencing depth was noted. Relative to memory subsets, naive subsets generally showed larger estimated richness.

Caucasian adults living in Nashville, Tennessee, provided all samples. This clone was found a few times. Its target is not known. Here immunoSEQ multiplex PCR was the method, and the copy in TCRdb shows in-frame clones only, minus some. The sample lists 2 million to 2.5 million clones, under 95% occurring once. The V and J ends lost 6 bases and 8 bases respectively, with 10 bases between them. Germline V gene data show CDR1 as DFQATT and CDR2 as SNEGSKA (reference sequence). This CDR3 has 10 amino acids. The sample consisted of naive CD4+ T cells from PBMCs. This sample's subset: CD45RA+ positively selected. The sequence was obtained from a young man in good health. Some clones in this sample may be carry-over from other donors' samples. The gene calls are TRBV20-1 and TRBJ1-1; D gene ambiguous. The CDR3 here is CSAALTEAFF. In DNA form, the CDR3 reads TGCAGTGCCGCCCTCACCGAAGCTTTCTTT.